In this sample, the clone carrying this TCR beta chain turned up many times. Individually, TCR cDNA molecules were each labelled with a unique molecular identifier. TCRdb called the 5' RACE reads again in MiXCR, with one record for every CDR3 protein. The sample shows about 39,000 distinct CDR3 sequences, approximately 3.1% of them seen only once. This record belongs to a study of spatial heterogeneity in lung cancer. The CDR3 consists of 13 residues. The germline V gene encodes CDR1 SGHTA and CDR2 FQGNSA. V was cut by 1 base and J by 8 bases, with 11 bases left in between. Described time point: sample taken at primary tumor resection. Unsorted whole RNA from tumor, nontumor lung or frozen PBMC underwent sequencing.

This sequence was found in a male donor with early-stage non-small cell lung cancer. V usage is TRBV7-2 and J usage is TRBJ1-1, with D perhaps TRBD1 (6 bases). Sequenced material: normal lung tissue next to the tumor, taken at surgery. The CDR3 protein is CASSLGGGREAFF. As DNA, the CDR3 is TGTGCCAGCAGCTTAGGAGGGGGGCGCGAAGCTTTCTTT.